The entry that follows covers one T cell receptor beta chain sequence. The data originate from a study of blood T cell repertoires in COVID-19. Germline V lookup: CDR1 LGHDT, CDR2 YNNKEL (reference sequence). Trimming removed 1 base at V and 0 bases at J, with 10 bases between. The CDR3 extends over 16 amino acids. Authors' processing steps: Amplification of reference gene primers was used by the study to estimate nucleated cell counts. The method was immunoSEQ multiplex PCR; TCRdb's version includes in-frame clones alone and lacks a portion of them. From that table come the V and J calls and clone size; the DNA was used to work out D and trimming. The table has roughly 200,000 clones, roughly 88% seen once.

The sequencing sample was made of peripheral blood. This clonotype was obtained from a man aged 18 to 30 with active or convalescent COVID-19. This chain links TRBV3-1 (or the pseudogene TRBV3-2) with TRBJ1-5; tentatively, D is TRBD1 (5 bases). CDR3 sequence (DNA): TGTGCCAGCAGCCAAGCAGGGATCGGTAGCAATCAGCCCCAGCATTTT. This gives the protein CASSQAGIGSNQPQHF.